This TCR beta chain was profiled in a study of shared clonotypes between healthy human individuals. Each CD8 memory set brought CD45RO+ cells together with CCR7-negative CD45RA+ TemRA cells. Generated by immunoSEQ multiplex PCR, the TCRdb table keeps only in-frame clones and is missing some. The sample has some 700,000 clones, about 90% seen once; the top ten hold around a third. In regard to this clone: As yet, its antigen is unknown.

Germline V gene lookup returns CDR1 SEHNR and CDR2 FQNEAQ (reference sequence). V lost 3 bases, J lost 2 bases, and 7 bases lay in between. CDR3 length: 13 residues. Notes on the study in general: Generation probabilities were higher for clonotypes shared across all four sorted-subset donors than for unshared ones. In the sorted subsets, rarefaction showed sequencing was incomplete despite large depth. Sampling involved blood alone; tissue repertoires likely differ.

This TCR was recovered from a man between 18 and 35 years old in good health. Some clones in this sample may be carry-over from other donors' samples. Source material: memory CD8+ T cells from PBMCs. The sample's subset: CD45RO+ cells pooled with CCR7-negative TemRA cells. The V call is TRBV7-9, the J call TRBJ1-2; D remains ambiguous. The CDR3 loop is CASSLKPNYGYTF. CDR3 in DNA: TGTGCCAGCAGCTTGAAACCCAACTATGGCTACACCTTC.